This T cell receptor beta chain was documented in a study of Graves' ophthalmopathy and Graves' hyperthyroidism (dated by TCRdb to 2016 to 2019). In terms of the full investigation: Peripheral blood was collected at initial diagnosis, prior to any treatment. To explore V-J signatures distinguishing ophthalmopathy from hyperthyroidism, a discovery set of some 100 patients (fewer than 45 ophthalmopathy, over 55 stable hyperthyroidism) was enrolled. For training and testing, the 100 or so patients in the discovery cohort were randomly divided in a 7:3 ratio. Following sampling, methimazole starting at 30 mg daily was administered to hyperthyroidism patients, and high-dose intravenous methylprednisolone was administered to ophthalmopathy patients. The study used signatures of the TCR beta repertoire to tell Graves' ophthalmopathy apart from Graves' hyperthyroidism and to predict which patients would progress to ophthalmopathy. In over 5 hyperthyroidism patients, the T-cell repertoire of thyroid tissue was compared with the T-cell repertoire of blood. An independent validation cohort comprised roughly 20 hyperthyroidism patients and 15 to 17 patients who later progressed from hyperthyroidism to ophthalmopathy. In total, 135 blood samples were TCR-sequenced: some 40 ophthalmopathy, roughly 77 hyperthyroidism and approximately 17 hyperthyroidism-to-ophthalmopathy patients.

Ten or more counts support this clonotype. It lacks a known antigen. No much larger clone exists at a distance of one base, and base qualities are not known. CDR1 and CDR2 (KGHDR, SFDVKD) derive from the germline V gene. V sheds 5 bases and J sheds 1 base, leaving 7 bases between their ends. Its CDR3 holds 13 amino acids, cysteine through phenylalanine. CDR3 DNA only is kept here, 39 bases in frame from base 1. TCR beta CDR3 regions were amplified from RNA transcripts for repertoire sequencing. The first round of RT-PCR was done with HTBI primers and the Qiagen OneStep RT-PCR kit, and was followed by a second round of multiplex PCR, then size selection and purification. Libraries were sequenced paired-end with 100 bp reads on an Illumina HiSeq2000. Turning to the authors' computational methods: SOAPnuke was used to process the reads, throwing out any read that had adapters, had uncalled bases, had a mean Phred below 15, or lacked an exact constant-primer or identifier match. COPE v1.2.5 was used to merge the high-quality paired reads. Unique nucleotide sequences were defined as clonotypes and aligned to IMGT TRB V, D and J references using MiTCR v1.1. The analysis was limited to V-J combinations with a frequency above 0.0001, which together covered just over 98% of the repertoires. For each V-J combination, a TCR clonal expansion and chaos score was defined as F50 clonal expansion divided by the chaos observed in the TCRdist matrix. Features were reduced by Welch's t-statistics and random forest to 10 to 15 V-J combinations, which fed a naive Bayes classifier. The Morisita-Horn index was used to measure how similar the thyroid and blood repertoires were. TCRdb cleaned the public reads at Q25 with fastp, built clones with MiXCR and kept in-frame beta chains. Rows are unified per CDR3 protein, each entry keeping the most common DNA and genes. The V and J calls were not made by the authors but by TCRdb's processing. Counted in this sample were about 380,000 distinct CDR3 sequences; approximately 15% of them appeared once. The ten largest clonotypes hold approximately 7% of the sample.

The full study reports these points: Most of the expanded thyroid clonotypes with a frequency above 0.001 were also detected in blood, and it was suggested that the thyroid immune response may be reflected by blood repertoires. In validation, the model predicted ophthalmopathy progression with about 64% sensitivity and roughly 72% specificity; some 13 predicted patients were CT-confirmed with GO in a median of 6.5 months. Sample size was not statistically predetermined, and group allocation was not concealed from the investigators. In cross-validation, the 13-signature model distinguished ophthalmopathy from stable hyperthyroidism with approximately 90% sensitivity and roughly 81% specificity, and in the test set the corresponding values were approximately 80% and 68%.

Hyperthyroidism was defined as stable when no progression to ophthalmopathy occurred within 18 months of follow-up. Hyperthyroidism patients were newly diagnosed, with disease duration under 2 months, and aged 18 to 65 years. Patients with other autoimmune diseases, uncontrolled infections, pregnancy or lactation were excluded from the study. Clinical symptoms, serum thyroxine, TRAb, thyroid ultrasound and orbital computed tomography were used for diagnosis. Using Ficoll-Paque density gradient centrifugation, PBMCs were isolated from 9.5 to 10 ml of fresh peripheral blood. Trizol reagent was used to extract the total RNA, and its quality was then checked on an Agilent 2100 Bioanalyzer.

The TCR originated in a woman aged 18-29 years with stable Graves' hyperthyroidism. Donor details come from another sample of the same person, matched by shared clones. Sample: peripheral blood. The V gene is TRBV24-1 and the J gene is TRBJ1-1; no D segment can be confidently identified. DNA sequence: TGTGCCACCAGTGTTACCGGGAACACTGAAGCTTTCTTT. It translates as CATSVTGNTEAFF.